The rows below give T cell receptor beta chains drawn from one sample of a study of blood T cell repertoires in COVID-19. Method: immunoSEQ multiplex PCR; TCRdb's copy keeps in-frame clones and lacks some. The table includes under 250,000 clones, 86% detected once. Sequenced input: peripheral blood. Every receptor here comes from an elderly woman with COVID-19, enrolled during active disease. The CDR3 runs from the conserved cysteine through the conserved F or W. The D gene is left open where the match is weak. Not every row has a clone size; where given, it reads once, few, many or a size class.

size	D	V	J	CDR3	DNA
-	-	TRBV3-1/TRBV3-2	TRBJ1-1	CASSAIVNTEAFF	TGTGCCAGCAGCGCGATCGTGAACACTGAAGCTTTCTTT
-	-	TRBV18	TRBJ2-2	CASSLDRANTGELFF	TGTGCCAGCTCACTGGACAGAGCGAACACCGGGGAGCTGTTTTTT
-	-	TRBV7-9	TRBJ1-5	CASSFTGNNQPQHF	TGTGCCAGCAGCTTTACAGGTAACAATCAGCCCCAGCATTTT
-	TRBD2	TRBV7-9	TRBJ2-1	CASSYTSGGNEQFF	TGTGCCAGCAGCTATACTAGCGGGGGGAATGAGCAGTTCTTC
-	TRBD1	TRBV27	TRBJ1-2	CASSLWGQGLYGYTF	TGTGCCAGCAGTTTATGGGGACAGGGCCTCTATGGCTACACCTTC
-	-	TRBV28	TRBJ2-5	CASTPVGAKETQYF	TGTGCCAGCACCCCCGTAGGGGCCAAAGAGACCCAGTACTTC
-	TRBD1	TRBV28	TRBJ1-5	CASSQGAQPQHF	TGTGCCAGCAGCCAGGGGGCTCAGCCCCAGCATTTT
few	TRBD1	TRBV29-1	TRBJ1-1	CSETQGGNTEAFF	TGCAGCGAGACACAGGGGGGAAACACTGAAGCTTTCTTT
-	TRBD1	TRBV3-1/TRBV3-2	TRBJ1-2	CASTAGAVGGQGNRDGYTF	TGTGCCAGCACCGCTGGAGCGGTCGGGGGACAGGGGAATAGGGATGGCTACACCTTC
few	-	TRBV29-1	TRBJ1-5	CSVAKGEQPQHF	TGCAGCGTAGCAAAGGGGGAACAGCCCCAGCATTTT
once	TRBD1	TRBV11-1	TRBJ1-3	CASSFSQGAGNTIYF	TGTGCCAGCAGCTTCAGCCAGGGGGCTGGAAACACCATATATTTT
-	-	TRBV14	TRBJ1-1	CASSQDADGRLAFF	TGTGCCAGCAGCCAAGATGCGGACGGGAGGTTAGCTTTCTTT
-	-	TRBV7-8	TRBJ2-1	CASSVGSGKHNEQFF	TGTGCCAGCAGCGTAGGGTCGGGTAAGCACAATGAGCAGTTCTTC
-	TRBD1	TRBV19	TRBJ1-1	CASTTGQGYTEAFF	TGTGCCAGTACTACGGGACAGGGTTACACTGAAGCTTTCTTT
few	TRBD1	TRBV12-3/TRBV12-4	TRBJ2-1	CASSYRGRGEQFF	TGTGCCAGCAGTTACAGGGGACGCGGCGAGCAGTTCTTC
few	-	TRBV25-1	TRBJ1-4	CASSEFPGTNEKLFF	TGTGCCAGCAGTGAATTCCCGGGAACTAATGAAAAACTGTTTTTT
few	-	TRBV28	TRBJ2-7	CASSLGGGASYEQYF	TGTGCCAGCAGTTTAGGAGGGGGCGCCTCCTACGAGCAGTACTTC
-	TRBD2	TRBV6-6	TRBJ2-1	CASSSSGGTGEQFF	TGTGCCAGCAGTTCTAGCGGGGGAACAGGTGAGCAGTTCTTC
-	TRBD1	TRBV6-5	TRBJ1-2	CASSKTGGYSYGYTF	TGTGCCAGCAGCAAGACAGGGGGGTATAGCTATGGCTACACCTTC
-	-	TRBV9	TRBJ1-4	CASSPQGLDEKLFF	TGTGCCAGCAGCCCCCAGGGGTTGGATGAAAAACTGTTTTTT
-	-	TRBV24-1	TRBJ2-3	CATSETGHTDTQYF	TGTGCCACCAGTGAGACAGGCCACACAGATACGCAGTATTTT
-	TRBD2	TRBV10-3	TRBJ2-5	CAISEGSGGTKETQYF	TGTGCCATCAGTGAGGGTAGCGGGGGGACCAAAGAGACCCAGTACTTC
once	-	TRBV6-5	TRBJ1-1	CASSSGKLNTEAFF	TGTGCCAGCAGTTCGGGGAAGCTGAACACTGAAGCTTTCTTT
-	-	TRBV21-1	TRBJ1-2	CASSLDRSGYTF	TGTGCCAGCAGCTTAGACAGGAGTGGCTACACCTTC
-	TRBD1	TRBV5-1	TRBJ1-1	CASSFQTGENTEAFF	TGCGCCAGCAGCTTCCAAACAGGGGAAAACACTGAAGCTTTCTTT
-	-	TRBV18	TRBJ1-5	CASSQNSDHQPQHF	TGTGCCAGCTCACAGAACAGTGATCATCAGCCCCAGCATTTT
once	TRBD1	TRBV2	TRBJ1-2	CASSTLSTGTNYGYTF	TGTGCCAGCAGTACGCTTTCGACAGGGACCAACTATGGCTACACCTTC
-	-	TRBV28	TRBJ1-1	CASSLGGGRRDEAFF	TGTGCCAGCAGTTTAGGCGGGGGCAGGCGTGATGAAGCTTTCTTT
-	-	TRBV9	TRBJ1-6	CASSVGEGFYNSPLHF	TGTGCCAGCAGCGTAGGAGAGGGTTTCTATAATTCACCCCTCCACTTT
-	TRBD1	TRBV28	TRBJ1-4	CASSLAGGTVKEKLFF	TGTGCCAGCAGTTTGGCGGGCGGGACAGTCAAAGAAAAACTGTTTTTT
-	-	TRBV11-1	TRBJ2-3	CASSPGTSTDTQYF	TGTGCCAGCAGCCCCGGGACTAGCACAGATACGCAGTATTTT
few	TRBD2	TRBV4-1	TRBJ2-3	CASSQTSGQSTDTQYF	TGCGCCAGCAGCCAGACTAGCGGGCAAAGCACAGATACGCAGTATTTT
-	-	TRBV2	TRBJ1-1	CASRSPVGVNEAFF	TGTGCCAGCAGGTCGCCCGTAGGGGTGAATGAAGCTTTCTTT
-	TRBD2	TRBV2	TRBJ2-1	CASSEAPSGGPYNEQFF	TGTGCCAGCAGTGAAGCGCCCAGCGGGGGACCCTACAATGAGCAGTTCTTC
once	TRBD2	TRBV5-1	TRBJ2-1	CASSPISGGVNNEQFF	TGCGCCAGCAGTCCGATTAGCGGGGGGGTTAACAATGAGCAGTTCTTC
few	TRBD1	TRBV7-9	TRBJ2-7	CASSLSGQGRFEQYF	TGTGCCAGCAGCCTCTCCGGACAGGGGCGATTCGAGCAGTACTTC
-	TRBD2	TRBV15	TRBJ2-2	CATSRGLADTGELFF	TGTGCCACCAGCAGGGGACTAGCAGACACCGGGGAGCTGTTTTTT
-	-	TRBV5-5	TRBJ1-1	CASSLGQVNTEAFF	TGTGCCAGCAGCTTGGGACAGGTGAACACTGAAGCTTTCTTT
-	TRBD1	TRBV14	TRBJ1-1	CASSRGQGRTEAFF	TGTGCCAGCAGCCGCGGACAGGGGCGCACTGAAGCTTTCTTT
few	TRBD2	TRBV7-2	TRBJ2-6	CASIPGGSSGANVLTF	TGTGCCAGCATTCCGGGGGGAAGCTCTGGGGCCAACGTCCTGACTTTC
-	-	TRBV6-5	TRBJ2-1	CASISRGYPYNEQFF	TGTGCCAGCATCTCCCGGGGGTACCCTTACAATGAGCAGTTCTTC
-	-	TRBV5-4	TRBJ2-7	CASSSIEYQGRVSYEQYF	TGTGCCAGCAGCTCTATCGAATATCAGGGGAGAGTTTCCTACGAGCAGTACTTC
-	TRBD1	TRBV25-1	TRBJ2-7	CASSGDRGNSYEQYF	TGTGCCAGCAGTGGGGACAGGGGAAACTCCTACGAGCAGTACTTC
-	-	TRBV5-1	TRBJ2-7	CASSTQGGSYEQYF	TGCGCCAGCAGCACCCAGGGGGGATCCTACGAGCAGTACTTC
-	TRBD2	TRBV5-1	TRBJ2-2	CASRSEVGTSGYTGELFF	TGCGCCAGCAGGTCCGAGGTTGGGACTAGCGGATACACCGGGGAGCTGTTTTTT
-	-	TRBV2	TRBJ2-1	CASSERYGGGNEQFF	TGTGCCAGCAGTGAACGTTACGGGGGAGGCAATGAGCAGTTCTTC
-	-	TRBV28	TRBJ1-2	CASSSVAYGYTF	TGTGCCAGCAGTTCCGTGGCCTATGGCTACACCTTC
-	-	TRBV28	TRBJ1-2	CASRASKGYTF	TGTGCCAGCAGAGCCTCTAAGGGCTACACCTTC
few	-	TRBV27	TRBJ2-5	CASSKSVGSAEETQYF	TGTGCCAGCAGTAAGTCGGTGGGCTCCGCTGAAGAGACCCAGTACTTC
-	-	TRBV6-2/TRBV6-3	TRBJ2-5	CASSSLETQYF	TGTGCCAGCAGTTCTTTAGAGACCCAGTACTTC
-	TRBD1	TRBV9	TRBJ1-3	CASSGSGTVAGNTIYF	TGTGCCAGCAGCGGCTCCGGGACAGTTGCTGGAAACACCATATATTTT
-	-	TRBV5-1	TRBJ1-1	CASTGGVEAFF	TGCGCCAGCACCGGTGGAGTCGAAGCTTTCTTT
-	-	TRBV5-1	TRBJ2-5	CASSLGAGKETQYF	TGCGCCAGCAGCTTGGGGGCGGGGAAGGAGACCCAGTACTTC
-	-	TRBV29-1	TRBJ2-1	CSVEVQTAGGNNEQFF	TGCAGCGTTGAGGTTCAGACCGCAGGTGGTAACAATGAGCAGTTCTTC
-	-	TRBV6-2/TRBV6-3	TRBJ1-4	CASSYFGGQNEKLFF	TGTGCCAGCAGTTACTTCGGGGGGCAGAATGAAAAACTGTTTTTT
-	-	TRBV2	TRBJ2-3	CATTQGRSTDTQYF	TGTGCCACAACACAGGGCCGCTCCACAGATACGCAGTATTTT
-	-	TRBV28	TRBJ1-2	CASSTREPIILGYTF	TGTGCCAGCAGTACCCGGGAACCCATTATACTTGGCTACACCTTC
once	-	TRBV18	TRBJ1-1	CASSAAGGAFF	TGTGCCAGCTCGGCGGCAGGAGGAGCTTTCTTT
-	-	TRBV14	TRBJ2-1	CASSQDWTEDRIPSYNEQFF	TGTGCCAGCAGCCAAGACTGGACAGAGGATAGAATACCTTCCTACAATGAGCAGTTCTTC